This T cell receptor (beta chain) originates from a study of blood T cell repertoires in COVID-19. V dropped 2 bases and J dropped 1; count of bases not matched to a gene: 5. In germline, CDR1 is SGHRS, CDR2 YFSETQ. The CDR3 runs to 15 residues. TCRdb's copy holds only in-frame clones and misses some; the assay was immunoSEQ multiplex PCR. The sample includes about 180,000 clones, just over 85% seen only once; the top ten take over 7.5%. Sequencing used peripheral blood. The sequence was obtained from a man in his forties or fifties with active or convalescent COVID-19. J is TRBJ1-1 and V is TRBV5-1; 7 bases line up with TRBD1. The CDR3 is CASSLQGPRNTEAFF. Here the CDR3 DNA reads TGCGCCAGCAGCTTACAGGGGCCCCGGAACACTGAAGCTTTCTTT.